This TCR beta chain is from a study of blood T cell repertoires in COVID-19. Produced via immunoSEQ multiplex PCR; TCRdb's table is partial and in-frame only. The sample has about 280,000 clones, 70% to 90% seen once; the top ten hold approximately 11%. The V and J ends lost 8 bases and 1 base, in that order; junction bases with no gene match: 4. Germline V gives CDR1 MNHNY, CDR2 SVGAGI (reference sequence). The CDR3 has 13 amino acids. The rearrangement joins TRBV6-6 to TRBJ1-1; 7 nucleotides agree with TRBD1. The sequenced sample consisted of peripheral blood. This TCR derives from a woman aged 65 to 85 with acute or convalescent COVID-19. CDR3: CASFRDRNTEAFF. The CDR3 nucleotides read TGTGCCAGCTTTAGGGACAGGAACACTGAAGCTTTCTTT.